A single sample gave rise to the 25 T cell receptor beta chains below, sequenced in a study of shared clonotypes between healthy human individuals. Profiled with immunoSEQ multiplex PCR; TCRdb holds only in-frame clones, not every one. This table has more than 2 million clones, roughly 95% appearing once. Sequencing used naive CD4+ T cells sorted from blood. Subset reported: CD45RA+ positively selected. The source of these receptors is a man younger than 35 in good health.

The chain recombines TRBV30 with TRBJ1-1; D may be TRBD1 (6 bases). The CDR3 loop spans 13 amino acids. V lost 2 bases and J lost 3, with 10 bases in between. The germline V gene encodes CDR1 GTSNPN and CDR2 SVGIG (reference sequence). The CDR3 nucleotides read TGTGCCTGGAGTACAGACAGGTACACTGAAGCTTTCTTT. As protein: CAWSTDRYTEAFF.

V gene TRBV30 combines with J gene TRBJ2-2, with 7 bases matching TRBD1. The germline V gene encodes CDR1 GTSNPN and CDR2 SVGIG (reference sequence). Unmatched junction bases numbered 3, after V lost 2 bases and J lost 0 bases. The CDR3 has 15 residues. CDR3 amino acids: CAWSTGTANTGELFF. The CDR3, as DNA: TGTGCCTGGAGTACCGGGACAGCGAACACCGGGGAGCTGTTTTTT.

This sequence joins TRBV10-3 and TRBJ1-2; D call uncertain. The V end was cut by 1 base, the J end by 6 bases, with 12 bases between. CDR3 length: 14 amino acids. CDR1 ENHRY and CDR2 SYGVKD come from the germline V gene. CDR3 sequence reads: CAISEWQETDGYTF. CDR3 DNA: TGTGCCATCAGTGAGTGGCAGGAAACGGATGGCTACACCTTC.

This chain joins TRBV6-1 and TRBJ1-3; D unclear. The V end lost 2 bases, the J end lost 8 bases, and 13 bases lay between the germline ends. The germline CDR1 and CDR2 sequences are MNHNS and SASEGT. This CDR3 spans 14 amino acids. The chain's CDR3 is CASSERVPVDTIYF. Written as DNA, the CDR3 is TGTGCCAGCAGTGAACGGGTCCCCGTCGACACCATATATTTT.

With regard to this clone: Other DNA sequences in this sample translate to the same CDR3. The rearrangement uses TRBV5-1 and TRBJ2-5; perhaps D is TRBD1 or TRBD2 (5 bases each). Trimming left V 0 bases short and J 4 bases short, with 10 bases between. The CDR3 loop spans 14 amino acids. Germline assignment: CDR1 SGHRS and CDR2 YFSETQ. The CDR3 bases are TGCGCCAGCAGCTTGGTCGGGGCTGGAGAGACCCAGTACTTC. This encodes CASSLVGAGETQYF.

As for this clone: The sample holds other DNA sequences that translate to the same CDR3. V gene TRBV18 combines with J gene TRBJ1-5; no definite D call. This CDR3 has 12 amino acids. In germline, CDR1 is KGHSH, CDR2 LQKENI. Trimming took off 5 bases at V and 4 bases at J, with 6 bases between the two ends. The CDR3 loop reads CASSTGNQPQHF. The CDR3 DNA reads TGTGCCAGCTCAACGGGAAATCAGCCCCAGCATTTT.

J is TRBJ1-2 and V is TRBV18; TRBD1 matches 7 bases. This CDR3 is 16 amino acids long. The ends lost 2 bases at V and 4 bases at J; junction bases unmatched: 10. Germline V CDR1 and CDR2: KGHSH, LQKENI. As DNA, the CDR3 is TGTGCCAGCTCACCATCGGGGGACAGCACCTTCTATGGCTACACCTTC. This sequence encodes CASSPSGDSTFYGYTF.

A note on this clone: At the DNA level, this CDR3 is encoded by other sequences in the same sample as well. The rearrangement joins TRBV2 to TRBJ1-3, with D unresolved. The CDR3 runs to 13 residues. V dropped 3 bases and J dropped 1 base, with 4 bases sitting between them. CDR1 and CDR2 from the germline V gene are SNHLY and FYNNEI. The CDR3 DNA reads TGTGCCAGCAGTGAGGGGTCTGGAAACACCATATATTTT. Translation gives CASSEGSGNTIYF.

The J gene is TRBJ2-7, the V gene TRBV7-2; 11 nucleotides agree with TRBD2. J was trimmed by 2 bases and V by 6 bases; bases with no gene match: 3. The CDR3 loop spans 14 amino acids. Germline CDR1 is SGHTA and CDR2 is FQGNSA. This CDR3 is CASRETSGAYEQYF. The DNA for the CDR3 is TGTGCCAGCAGGGAGACTAGCGGGGCCTACGAGCAGTACTTC. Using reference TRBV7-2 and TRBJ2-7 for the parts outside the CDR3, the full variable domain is GAGVSQSPSNKVTEKGKDVELRCDPISGHTALYWYRQSLGQGLEFLIYFQGNSAPDKSGLPSDRFSAERTGGSVSTLTIQRTQQEDSAVYLCASRETSGAYEQYFGPGTRLTVT.

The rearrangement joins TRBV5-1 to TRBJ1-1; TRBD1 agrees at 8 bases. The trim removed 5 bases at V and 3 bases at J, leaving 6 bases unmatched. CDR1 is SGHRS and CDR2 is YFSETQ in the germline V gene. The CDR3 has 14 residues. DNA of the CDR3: TGCGCCAGCAGAAACACAGGGGGAGACACTGAAGCTTTCTTT. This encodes CASRNTGGDTEAFF. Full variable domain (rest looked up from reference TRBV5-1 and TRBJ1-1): KAGVTQTPRYLIKTRGQQVTLSCSPISGHRSVSWYQQTPGQGLQFLFEYFSETQRNKGNFPGRFSGRQFSNSRSEMNVSTLELGDSALYLCASRNTGGDTEAFFGQGTRLTVV.

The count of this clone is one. The DNA for the CDR3 is TGTGCCAGCAGCTTTGAGGGACTAGCTTCCAATGAGCAGTTCTTC. It translates to CASSFEGLASNEQFF. The chain joins TRBV7-9 to TRBJ2-1; 9 bases match TRBD2. V lost 3 bases to trimming and J lost 6 bases; unmatched junction nucleotides: 6. There are 15 residues in the CDR3. Germline CDR1 is SEHNR and CDR2 is FQNEAQ (reference sequence).

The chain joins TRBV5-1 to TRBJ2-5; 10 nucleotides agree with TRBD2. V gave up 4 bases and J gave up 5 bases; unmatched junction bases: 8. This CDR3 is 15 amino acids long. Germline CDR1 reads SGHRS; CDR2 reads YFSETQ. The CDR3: CASSPASGSRETQYF. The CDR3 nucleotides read TGCGCCAGCAGCCCAGCTAGCGGGAGTCGGGAGACCCAGTACTTC.

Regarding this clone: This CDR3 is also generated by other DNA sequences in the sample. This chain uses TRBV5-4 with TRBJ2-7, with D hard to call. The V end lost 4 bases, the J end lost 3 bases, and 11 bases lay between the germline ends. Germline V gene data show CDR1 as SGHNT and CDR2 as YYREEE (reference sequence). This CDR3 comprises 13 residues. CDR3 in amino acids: CASSPDAGYEQYF. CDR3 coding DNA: TGTGCCAGCAGCCCGGACGCCGGCTACGAGCAGTACTTC.

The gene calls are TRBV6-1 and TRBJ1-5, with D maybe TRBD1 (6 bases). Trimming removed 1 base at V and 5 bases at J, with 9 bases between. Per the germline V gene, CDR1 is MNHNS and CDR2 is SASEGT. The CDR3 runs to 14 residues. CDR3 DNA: TGTGCCAGCAGTGAAGTTCACAGGGATCAGCCCCAGCATTTT. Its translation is CASSEVHRDQPQHF.

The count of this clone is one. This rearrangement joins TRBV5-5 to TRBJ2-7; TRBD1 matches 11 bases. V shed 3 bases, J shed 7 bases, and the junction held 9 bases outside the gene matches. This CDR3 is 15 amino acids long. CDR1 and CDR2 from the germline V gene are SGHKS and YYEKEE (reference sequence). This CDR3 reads CASSWTGTGGEEQYF. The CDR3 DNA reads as TGTGCCAGCAGCTGGACCGGGACAGGGGGAGAGGAGCAGTACTTC.

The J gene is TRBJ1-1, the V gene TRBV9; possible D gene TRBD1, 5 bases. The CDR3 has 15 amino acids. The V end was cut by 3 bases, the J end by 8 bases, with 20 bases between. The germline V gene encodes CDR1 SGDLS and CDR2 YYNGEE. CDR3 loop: CASSATSGGAREAFF. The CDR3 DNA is TGTGCCAGCAGCGCTACTAGCGGGGGAGCTCGCGAAGCTTTCTTT.

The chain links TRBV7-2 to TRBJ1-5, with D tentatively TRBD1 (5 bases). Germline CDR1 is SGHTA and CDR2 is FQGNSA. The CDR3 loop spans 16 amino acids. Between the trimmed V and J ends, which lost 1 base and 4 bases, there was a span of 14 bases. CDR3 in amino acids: CASSLEPGGSNQPQHF. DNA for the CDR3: TGTGCCAGCAGCTTAGAACCGGGGGGAAGTAATCAGCCCCAGCATTTT.

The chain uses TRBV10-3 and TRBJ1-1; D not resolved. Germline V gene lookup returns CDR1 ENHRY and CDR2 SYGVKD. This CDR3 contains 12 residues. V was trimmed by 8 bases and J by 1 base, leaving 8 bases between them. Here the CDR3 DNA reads TGTGCCATCGGCATCTCGAACACTGAAGCTTTCTTT. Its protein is CAIGISNTEAFF.

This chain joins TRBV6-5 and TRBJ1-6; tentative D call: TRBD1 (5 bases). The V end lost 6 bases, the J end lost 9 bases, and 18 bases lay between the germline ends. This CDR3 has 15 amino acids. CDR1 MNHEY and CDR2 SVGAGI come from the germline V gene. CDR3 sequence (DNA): TGTGCCAGCAGGCCCAGGGAGGGTTTGGGTTCACCCCTCCACTTT. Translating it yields CASRPREGLGSPLHF.

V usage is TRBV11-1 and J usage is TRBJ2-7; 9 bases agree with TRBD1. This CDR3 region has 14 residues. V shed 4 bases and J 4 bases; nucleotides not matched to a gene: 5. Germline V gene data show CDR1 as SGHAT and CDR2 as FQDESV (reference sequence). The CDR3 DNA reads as TGTGCCAGCAGCTACGGACAGGGGTTGTACGAGCAGTACTTC. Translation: CASSYGQGLYEQYF.

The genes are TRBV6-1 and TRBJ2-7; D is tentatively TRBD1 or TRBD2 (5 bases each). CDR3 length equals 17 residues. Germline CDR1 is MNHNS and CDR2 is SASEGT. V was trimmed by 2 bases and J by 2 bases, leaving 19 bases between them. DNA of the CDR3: TGTGCCAGCAGTGAAACTGGGGGAAGGGGTTCCCCCTACGAGCAGTACTTC. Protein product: CASSETGGRGSPYEQYF.

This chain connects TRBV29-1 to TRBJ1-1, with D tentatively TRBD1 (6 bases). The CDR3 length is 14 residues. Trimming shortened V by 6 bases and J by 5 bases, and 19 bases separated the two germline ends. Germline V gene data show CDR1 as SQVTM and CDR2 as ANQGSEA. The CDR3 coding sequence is TGCAGCGTCAGCTCTACAGGGTTGGGGACTGAAGCTTTCTTT. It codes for CSVSSTGLGTEAFF.

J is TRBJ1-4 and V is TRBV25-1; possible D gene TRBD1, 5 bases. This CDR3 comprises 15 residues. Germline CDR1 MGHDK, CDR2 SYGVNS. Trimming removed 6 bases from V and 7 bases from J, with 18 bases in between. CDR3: CASSPMTRGSEKLFF. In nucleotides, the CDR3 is TGTGCCAGCAGCCCCATGACAAGGGGAAGTGAAAAACTGTTTTTT.

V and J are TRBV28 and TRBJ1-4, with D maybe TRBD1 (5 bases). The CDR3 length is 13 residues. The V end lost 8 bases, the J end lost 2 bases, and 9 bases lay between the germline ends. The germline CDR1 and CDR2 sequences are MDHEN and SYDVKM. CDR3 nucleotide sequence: TGTGCCAGCCTGGGGGGGACTAATGAAAAACTGTTTTTT. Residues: CASLGGTNEKLFF.

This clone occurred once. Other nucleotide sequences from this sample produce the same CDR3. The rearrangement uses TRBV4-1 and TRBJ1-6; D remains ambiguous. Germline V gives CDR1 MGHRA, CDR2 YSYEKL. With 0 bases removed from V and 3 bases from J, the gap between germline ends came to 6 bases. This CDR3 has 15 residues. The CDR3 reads CASSQDKGYNSPLHF. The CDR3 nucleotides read TGCGCCAGCAGCCAAGATAAGGGCTATAATTCACCCCTCCACTTT.